A selection of T cell receptor beta chains follows, all from one sample in a study of beta chain features in type 1 diabetes. The protocol was immunoSEQ multiplex PCR, while the TCRdb copy is restricted to in-frame clones and leaves out a portion. The sample includes around 140,000 clones, roughly 10% of them seen just once. The sequencing input was central memory CD4+ T cells from blood. Every receptor here comes from a middle-aged woman in good health. CDR3s include the opening cysteine and the closing phenylalanine or tryptophan. Fields, in order: V gene, J gene, clone size, D gene, CDR3 protein, CDR3 DNA. The D gene is left open where the match is weak. Clone size is not always given. Where it is, it says once, few, many or a class for expanded clones.

v_gene: TRBV6-1; j_gene: TRBJ1-2; abundance: once; d_gene: .; CDR3aa: CASSTHGGQGYGYTF; CDR3nt: TGTGCCAGCAGCACCCACGGGGGGCAGGGCTATGGCTACACCTTC
v_gene: TRBV5-1; j_gene: TRBJ2-7; abundance: many; d_gene: TRBD1; CDR3aa: CASSPGTVPSYEQYF; CDR3nt: TGCGCCAGCAGCCCGGGGACAGTTCCATCCTACGAGCAGTACTTC
v_gene: TRBV18; j_gene: TRBJ2-3; abundance: .; d_gene: TRBD1; CDR3aa: CASSLRQGAGDTQYF; CDR3nt: TGTGCCAGCTCACTCAGACAGGGGGCAGGGGATACGCAGTATTTT
v_gene: TRBV5-1; j_gene: TRBJ2-5; abundance: .; d_gene: .; CDR3aa: CASTSSEPRETQYF; CDR3nt: TGCGCCAGCACCTCGAGTGAGCCCAGGGAGACCCAGTACTTC
v_gene: TRBV5-6; j_gene: TRBJ1-2; abundance: .; d_gene: .; CDR3aa: CASSFTTGSTYGYTF; CDR3nt: TGTGCCAGCAGCTTCACTACGGGAAGTACCTATGGCTACACCTTC
v_gene: TRBV2; j_gene: TRBJ2-5; abundance: few; d_gene: TRBD2; CDR3aa: CASSRGREETQYF; CDR3nt: TGTGCCAGCAGTAGAGGGAGGGAAGAGACCCAGTACTTC
v_gene: TRBV6-1; j_gene: TRBJ1-5; abundance: .; d_gene: .; CDR3aa: CASITDSNQPQHF; CDR3nt: TGTGCCAGCATAACAGATAGCAATCAGCCCCAGCATTTT
v_gene: TRBV20-1; j_gene: TRBJ2-3; abundance: few; d_gene: .; CDR3aa: CSADSSTTQYF; CDR3nt: TGCAGTGCTGACTCGAGTACTACGCAGTATTTT
v_gene: TRBV27; j_gene: TRBJ1-5; abundance: .; d_gene: .; CDR3aa: CASSLKAWGTLHQPQHF; CDR3nt: TGTGCCAGCAGTTTAAAGGCTTGGGGGACACTTCATCAGCCCCAGCATTTT
v_gene: TRBV4-3; j_gene: TRBJ2-6; abundance: .; d_gene: .; CDR3aa: CASSQEWENSGANVLTF; CDR3nt: TGCGCCAGCAGCCAAGAATGGGAGAACTCTGGGGCCAACGTCCTGACTTTC
v_gene: TRBV19; j_gene: TRBJ2-1; abundance: few; d_gene: .; CDR3aa: CATSSGVAGNNEQFF; CDR3nt: TGTGCCACCTCCTCGGGGGTCGCTGGGAACAATGAGCAGTTCTTC
v_gene: TRBV6-5; j_gene: TRBJ2-7; abundance: .; d_gene: TRBD2; CDR3aa: CASSFRGLAGGEQYF; CDR3nt: TGTGCCAGCAGTTTCAGGGGGCTAGCGGGGGGTGAGCAGTACTTC
v_gene: TRBV19; j_gene: TRBJ2-7; abundance: few; d_gene: .; CDR3aa: CASSKRTNTYEQYF; CDR3nt: TGTGCCAGTAGTAAGAGGACAAACACCTACGAGCAGTACTTC
v_gene: TRBV6-9; j_gene: TRBJ2-3; abundance: few; d_gene: TRBD2; CDR3aa: CASSYSSVSGTSGAKIDTQYF; CDR3nt: TGTGCCAGCAGTTATTCTTCCGTCTCCGGGACTAGCGGGGCTAAGATAGATACGCAGTATTTT
v_gene: TRBV5-5; j_gene: TRBJ1-2; abundance: few; d_gene: .; CDR3aa: CASAEGPGHNYGYTF; CDR3nt: TGTGCCAGCGCAGAGGGCCCGGGACATAACTATGGCTACACCTTC
v_gene: TRBV9; j_gene: TRBJ1-3; abundance: once; d_gene: TRBD1; CDR3aa: CASSGYMGQIDRHGNTIYF; CDR3nt: TGTGCCAGCAGCGGATATATGGGACAGATAGATCGACATGGAAACACCATATATTTT
v_gene: TRBV19; j_gene: TRBJ2-1; abundance: few; d_gene: TRBD1; CDR3aa: CASSKLTGTGGKYNEQFF; CDR3nt: TGTGCCAGTAGTAAACTAACCGGGACAGGGGGCAAGTACAATGAGCAGTTCTTC
v_gene: TRBV15; j_gene: TRBJ1-1; abundance: .; d_gene: .; CDR3aa: CATSKYSQNTEAFF; CDR3nt: TGTGCCACCAGCAAGTACAGCCAAAACACTGAAGCTTTCTTT
v_gene: TRBV11-1; j_gene: TRBJ2-2; abundance: .; d_gene: TRBD1; CDR3aa: CASSKDRGYTGELFF; CDR3nt: TGTGCCAGCAGCAAGGACAGGGGGTACACCGGGGAGCTGTTTTTT
v_gene: TRBV18; j_gene: TRBJ2-3; abundance: .; d_gene: TRBD1; CDR3aa: CASSPVQGKVPDTQYF; CDR3nt: TGTGCCAGCTCACCAGTACAGGGGAAAGTCCCAGATACGCAGTATTTT
v_gene: TRBV6-1; j_gene: TRBJ2-7; abundance: few; d_gene: TRBD1; CDR3aa: CASSAFQGAQSYEQYF; CDR3nt: TGTGCCAGCAGTGCCTTCCAGGGGGCTCAGTCCTACGAGCAGTACTTC
v_gene: TRBV2; j_gene: TRBJ1-5; abundance: .; d_gene: TRBD1; CDR3aa: CASRVGQGGKGNQPQHF; CDR3nt: TGTGCCAGCAGAGTAGGACAGGGTGGGAAAGGCAATCAGCCCCAGCATTTT
v_gene: TRBV11-2; j_gene: TRBJ1-1; abundance: few; d_gene: TRBD1; CDR3aa: CASSSQTGVTEAFF; CDR3nt: TGTGCCAGCAGCTCCCAGACAGGGGTCACTGAAGCTTTCTTT
v_gene: TRBV5-4; j_gene: TRBJ2-7; abundance: .; d_gene: TRBD1; CDR3aa: CASSRGGQGSYEQYF; CDR3nt: TGTGCCAGCAGCAGGGGGGGACAGGGGTCCTACGAGCAGTACTTC
v_gene: TRBV6-5; j_gene: TRBJ1-5; abundance: .; d_gene: TRBD1; CDR3aa: CASSSRQGSNQPQHF; CDR3nt: TGTGCCAGCAGCTCCAGACAGGGAAGCAATCAGCCCCAGCATTTT
v_gene: TRBV29-1; j_gene: TRBJ1-5; abundance: few; d_gene: .; CDR3aa: CSAGGTGGNQPQHF; CDR3nt: TGCAGCGCTGGAGGGACGGGCGGAAATCAGCCCCAGCATTTT
v_gene: TRBV4-3; j_gene: TRBJ1-2; abundance: .; d_gene: .; CDR3aa: CASSQDHLGGYGYTF; CDR3nt: TGCGCCAGCAGCCAAGATCATCTAGGGGGCTATGGCTACACCTTC
v_gene: TRBV11-2; j_gene: TRBJ2-3; abundance: .; d_gene: TRBD1; CDR3aa: CASIPPGRGQGPDTQYF; CDR3nt: TGTGCCAGCATTCCTCCGGGTCGGGGACAGGGTCCAGATACGCAGTATTTT
v_gene: TRBV10-3; j_gene: TRBJ1-5; abundance: .; d_gene: TRBD1; CDR3aa: CAISEDRVDQPQHF; CDR3nt: TGTGCCATCAGTGAGGACAGGGTTGATCAGCCCCAGCATTTT
v_gene: TRBV11-2; j_gene: TRBJ2-5; abundance: .; d_gene: TRBD2; CDR3aa: CASSLPRAGGIQETQYF; CDR3nt: TGTGCCAGCAGCTTACCACGAGCGGGGGGTATCCAAGAGACCCAGTACTTC
v_gene: TRBV18; j_gene: TRBJ1-2; abundance: few; d_gene: .; CDR3aa: CASSPTQGPNGYTF; CDR3nt: TGTGCCAGCTCACCAACACAGGGCCCTAATGGCTACACCTTC
v_gene: TRBV2; j_gene: TRBJ1-6; abundance: few; d_gene: .; CDR3aa: CASSGPGNNSPLHF; CDR3nt: TGTGCCAGCAGTGGGCCGGGAAATAATTCACCCCTCCACTTT
v_gene: TRBV5-1; j_gene: TRBJ1-2; abundance: .; d_gene: .; CDR3aa: CASSLEAGYGYTF; CDR3nt: TGCGCCAGCAGCTTGGAGGCAGGCTATGGCTACACCTTC
v_gene: TRBV2; j_gene: TRBJ1-5; abundance: .; d_gene: .; CDR3aa: CASSEWGGGQPQHF; CDR3nt: TGTGCCAGCAGTGAATGGGGAGGGGGTCAGCCCCAGCATTTT
v_gene: TRBV18; j_gene: TRBJ1-1; abundance: few; d_gene: .; CDR3aa: CASSPAVTEAFF; CDR3nt: TGTGCCAGCTCACCCGCGGTTACTGAAGCTTTCTTT
v_gene: TRBV10-1; j_gene: TRBJ2-3; abundance: .; d_gene: TRBD2; CDR3aa: CASSAGLAGADTQYF; CDR3nt: TGCGCCAGCAGTGCGGGACTAGCGGGGGCAGATACGCAGTATTTT
v_gene: TRBV5-1; j_gene: TRBJ2-5; abundance: few; d_gene: .; CDR3aa: CASSLNSRETQYF; CDR3nt: TGCGCCAGCAGCCTAAACAGTCGAGAGACCCAGTACTTC
v_gene: TRBV27; j_gene: TRBJ2-4; abundance: few; d_gene: .; CDR3aa: CASTQDASLAKNIQYF; CDR3nt: TGTGCCAGCACCCAAGATGCGTCCCTAGCCAAAAACATTCAGTACTTC
v_gene: TRBV4-1; j_gene: TRBJ1-1; abundance: few; d_gene: .; CDR3aa: CASSQDLMFTEAFF; CDR3nt: TGCGCCAGCAGCCAAGATCTAATGTTCACTGAAGCTTTCTTT
v_gene: TRBV2; j_gene: TRBJ1-1; abundance: .; d_gene: TRBD1; CDR3aa: CASASRDRGRNTEAFF; CDR3nt: TGTGCCAGCGCCTCGCGGGACAGGGGGCGGAACACTGAAGCTTTCTTT
v_gene: TRBV6-6; j_gene: TRBJ1-6; abundance: few; d_gene: TRBD1; CDR3aa: CASSAPGQAASPLHF; CDR3nt: TGTGCCAGCAGTGCCCCGGGACAGGCGGCTTCACCCCTCCACTTT
v_gene: TRBV7-2; j_gene: TRBJ2-1; abundance: .; d_gene: TRBD2; CDR3aa: CASSLSSGGFNEQFF; CDR3nt: TGTGCCAGCAGCTTATCTAGCGGGGGGTTTAATGAGCAGTTCTTC
v_gene: TRBV4-3; j_gene: TRBJ2-2; abundance: few; d_gene: .; CDR3aa: CASSQDFTQKLSTGELFF; CDR3nt: TGCGCCAGCAGCCAAGATTTTACCCAGAAACTATCCACCGGGGAGCTGTTTTTT
v_gene: TRBV6-6; j_gene: TRBJ2-3; abundance: .; d_gene: .; CDR3aa: CASSYSGGAADTQYF; CDR3nt: TGTGCCAGCAGTTACTCGGGGGGGGCGGCAGATACGCAGTATTTT
v_gene: TRBV10-3; j_gene: TRBJ2-7; abundance: many; d_gene: .; CDR3aa: CAISEPGLPYEQYF; CDR3nt: TGTGCCATCAGTGAACCCGGGTTGCCCTACGAGCAGTACTTC
v_gene: TRBV4-3; j_gene: TRBJ2-7; abundance: many; d_gene: .; CDR3aa: CASSPDTGVAYEQYF; CDR3nt: TGCGCCAGCAGCCCGGACACAGGCGTTGCCTACGAGCAGTACTTC
v_gene: TRBV28; j_gene: TRBJ1-5; abundance: few; d_gene: .; CDR3aa: CASSLQREDQPQHF; CDR3nt: TGTGCCAGCAGTTTGCAGAGGGAGGATCAGCCCCAGCATTTT
v_gene: TRBV6-1; j_gene: TRBJ2-1; abundance: few; d_gene: TRBD2; CDR3aa: CASSDHGGASSYNEQFF; CDR3nt: TGTGCCAGCAGTGACCACGGGGGGGCAAGCTCCTACAATGAGCAGTTCTTC
v_gene: TRBV2; j_gene: TRBJ2-7; abundance: .; d_gene: .; CDR3aa: CAGGNSEYEQYF; CDR3nt: TGTGCCGGGGGGAACAGCGAGTACGAGCAGTACTTC
v_gene: TRBV18; j_gene: TRBJ2-1; abundance: few; d_gene: .; CDR3aa: CASSEDSSYNEQFF; CDR3nt: TGTGCCAGCTCCGAAGACAGTTCCTACAATGAGCAGTTCTTC
v_gene: TRBV6-5; j_gene: TRBJ2-2; abundance: .; d_gene: .; CDR3aa: CASSNWDTYTGELFF; CDR3nt: TGTGCCAGCAGTAACTGGGACACTTACACCGGGGAGCTGTTTTTT
v_gene: TRBV5-1; j_gene: TRBJ2-7; abundance: few; d_gene: .; CDR3aa: CASSLTGDLSSYEQYF; CDR3nt: TGCGCCAGCAGCTTGACGGGGGACCTGAGCTCCTACGAGCAGTACTTC
v_gene: TRBV5-1; j_gene: TRBJ2-7; abundance: .; d_gene: TRBD2; CDR3aa: CASSFSLAGDYEQYF; CDR3nt: TGCGCCAGCAGCTTTTCGTTAGCGGGGGACTACGAGCAGTACTTC